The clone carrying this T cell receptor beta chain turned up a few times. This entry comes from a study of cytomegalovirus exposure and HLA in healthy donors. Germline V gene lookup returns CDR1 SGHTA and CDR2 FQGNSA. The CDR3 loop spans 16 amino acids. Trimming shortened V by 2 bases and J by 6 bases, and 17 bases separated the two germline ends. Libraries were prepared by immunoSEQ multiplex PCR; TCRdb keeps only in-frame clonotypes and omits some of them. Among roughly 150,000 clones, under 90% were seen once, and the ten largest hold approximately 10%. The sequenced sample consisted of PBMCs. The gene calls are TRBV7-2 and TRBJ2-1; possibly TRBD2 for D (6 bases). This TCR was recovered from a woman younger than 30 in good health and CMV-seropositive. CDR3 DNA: TGTGCCAGCAGCTTACTTGGGGTGAGCGGGCTCAATGAGCAGTTCTTC. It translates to CASSLLGVSGLNEQFF.